These T cell receptor beta chains were read from a single sample in a study of spatial heterogeneity in lung cancer. TCRdb re-called the 5' RACE reads with MiXCR, one entry per CDR3 protein. The sample shows 80,000 to 95,000 distinct CDR3 sequences, 7% to 9% of them seen only once. Sample: PBMCs, taken at surgery. These receptors were obtained from a male donor with early-stage non-small cell lung cancer. The CDR3 runs from the conserved cysteine through the conserved F or W. Each record gives: V gene, J gene, CDR3 length, D gene, clone size, CDR3 protein, CDR3 DNA. D genes are given only for firm matches. Expanded clones get a size class; other rows say once, few or many, or leave the size out.

V: TRBV18
J: TRBJ2-7
length: 15
D: TRBD2
size: few
CDR3: CASSTSSGGRYEQYF
DNA: TGTGCCAGCTCGACTTCTAGCGGGGGACGGTACGAGCAGTACTTC

V: TRBV29-1
J: TRBJ1-1
length: 14
D: TRBD1
size: -
CDR3: CSVGDRGHHTEAFF
DNA: TGCAGCGTTGGGGACAGGGGGCATCACACTGAAGCTTTCTTT

V: TRBV20-1
J: TRBJ2-3
length: 13
D: -
size: -
CDR3: CSARPGATDTQYF
DNA: TGCAGTGCTAGACCGGGGGCGACAGATACGCAGTATTTT

V: TRBV7-2
J: TRBJ2-3
length: 20
D: -
size: many
CDR3: CASSLKKGSGFQGRTDTQYF
DNA: TGTGCCAGCAGCTTAAAAAAGGGGAGCGGTTTTCAGGGGAGGACAGATACGCAGTATTTT

V: TRBV30
J: TRBJ1-1
length: 11
D: TRBD1
size: -
CDR3: CAWSGDSEAFF
DNA: TGTGCCTGGAGTGGGGACAGCGAAGCTTTCTTT

V: TRBV4-1
J: TRBJ2-1
length: 16
D: TRBD1
size: -
CDR3: CASSQDPGGRGDEQFF
DNA: TGCGCCAGCAGCCAAGATCCAGGGGGCCGAGGGGATGAGCAGTTCTTC

V: TRBV11-1
J: TRBJ1-4
length: 14
D: -
size: -
CDR3: CASSRTAGPEKLFF
DNA: TGTGCCAGCAGCCGGACAGCGGGACCTGAAAAACTGTTTTTT

V: TRBV30
J: TRBJ1-2
length: 15
D: -
size: few
CDR3: CAWTNEDRTNYGYTF
DNA: TGTGCCTGGACCAATGAGGACAGAACAAACTATGGCTACACCTTC

V: TRBV20-1
J: TRBJ2-7
length: 14
D: TRBD1
size: few
CDR3: CSARDRTGLYEQYF
DNA: TGCAGTGCTAGAGATCGGACAGGACTTTACGAGCAGTACTTC

V: TRBV20-1
J: TRBJ2-7
length: 14
D: -
size: few
CDR3: CSAFRQKVTYEQYF
DNA: TGCAGTGCTTTTAGACAGAAGGTTACCTACGAGCAGTACTTC